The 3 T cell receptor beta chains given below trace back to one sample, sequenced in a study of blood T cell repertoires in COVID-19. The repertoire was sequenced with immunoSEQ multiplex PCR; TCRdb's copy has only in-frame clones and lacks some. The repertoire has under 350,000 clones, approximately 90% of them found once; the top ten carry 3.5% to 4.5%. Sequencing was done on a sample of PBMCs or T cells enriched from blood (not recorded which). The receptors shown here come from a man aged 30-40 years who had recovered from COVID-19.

This CDR3 reads CASSIFAAYSNQPQHF. CDR3 coding DNA: TGTGCCAGTAGTATTTTTGCGGCTTATAGCAATCAGCCCCAGCATTTT. The chain carries TRBV19 and TRBJ1-5, with no clear D. CDR1 LNHDA and CDR2 SQIVND come from the germline V gene (reference sequence). The V end lost 3 bases, the J end lost 0 bases, and 12 bases lay between the germline ends. This CDR3 region has 16 residues. The variable domain in full, with the rest retrieved from reference TRBV19 and TRBJ1-5, is DGGITQSPKYLFRKEGQNVTLSCEQNLNHDAMYWYRQDPGQGLRLIYYSQIVNDFQKGDIAEGYSVSREKKESFPLTVTSAQKNPTAFYLCASSIFAAYSNQPQHFGDGTRLSIL.

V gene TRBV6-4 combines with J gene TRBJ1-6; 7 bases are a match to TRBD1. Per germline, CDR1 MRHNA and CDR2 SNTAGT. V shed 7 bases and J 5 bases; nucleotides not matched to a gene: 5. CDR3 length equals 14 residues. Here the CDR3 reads CASKPGTDNSPLHF. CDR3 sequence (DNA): TGTGCCAGCAAACCCGGGACAGATAATTCACCCCTCCACTTT.

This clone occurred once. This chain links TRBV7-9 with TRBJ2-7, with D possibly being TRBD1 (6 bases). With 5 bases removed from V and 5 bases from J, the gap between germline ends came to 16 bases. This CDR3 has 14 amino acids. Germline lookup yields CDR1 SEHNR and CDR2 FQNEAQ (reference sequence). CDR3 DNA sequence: TGTGCCAGCAGCGTGGGGCAGGGGCTGGACGAGCAGTACTTC. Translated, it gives CASSVGQGLDEQYF.